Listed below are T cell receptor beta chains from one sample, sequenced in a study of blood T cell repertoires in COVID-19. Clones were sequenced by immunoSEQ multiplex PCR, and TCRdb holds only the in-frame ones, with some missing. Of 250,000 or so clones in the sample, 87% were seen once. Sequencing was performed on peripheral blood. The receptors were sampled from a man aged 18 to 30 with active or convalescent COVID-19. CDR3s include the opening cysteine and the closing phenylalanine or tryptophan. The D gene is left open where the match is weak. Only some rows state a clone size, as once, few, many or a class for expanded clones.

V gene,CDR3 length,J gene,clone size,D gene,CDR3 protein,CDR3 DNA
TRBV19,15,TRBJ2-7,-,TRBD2,CASSLVAGGPYEQYF,TGTGCCAGTAGCCTTGTAGCGGGGGGGCCTTACGAGCAGTACTTC
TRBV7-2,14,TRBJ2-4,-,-,CASSPTGHENIQYF,TGTGCCAGCAGCCCGACAGGACATGAAAACATTCAGTACTTC
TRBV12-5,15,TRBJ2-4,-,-,CASGLQGLAKNIQYF,TGTGCTAGTGGTTTGCAGGGGTTAGCCAAAAACATTCAGTACTTC
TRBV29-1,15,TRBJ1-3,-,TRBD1,CSVETGASSGNTIYF,TGCAGCGTTGAGACAGGGGCGAGCTCTGGAAACACCATATATTTT
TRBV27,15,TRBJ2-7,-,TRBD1,CASSLMAGGSYEQYF,TGTGCCAGCAGTTTAATGGCAGGGGGCTCCTACGAGCAGTACTTC
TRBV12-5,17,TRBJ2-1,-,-,CASGFGRLSNPYNEQFF,TGTGCTAGTGGTTTCGGGAGACTCTCGAATCCCTACAATGAGCAGTTCTTC
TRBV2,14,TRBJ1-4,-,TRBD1,CASSLQGAGEKLFF,TGTGCCAGCAGTCTACAGGGGGCTGGGGAAAAACTGTTTTTT
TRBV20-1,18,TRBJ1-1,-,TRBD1,CSASNSFGGRGSGTEAFF,TGCAGTGCTAGTAATTCTTTTGGGGGCAGGGGGAGTGGTACTGAAGCTTTCTTT
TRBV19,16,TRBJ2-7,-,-,CASSPLRTAEDYEQYF,TGTGCCAGTAGTCCACTACGGACAGCGGAAGACTACGAGCAGTACTTC
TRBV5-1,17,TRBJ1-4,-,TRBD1,CASSPRDRDLRGEKLFF,TGCGCCAGCAGCCCCCGGGACAGAGACCTGCGTGGAGAAAAACTGTTTTTT
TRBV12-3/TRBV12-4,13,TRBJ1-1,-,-,CASSLLGGTEAFF,TGTGCCAGCAGTTTATTGGGGGGTACTGAAGCTTTCTTT
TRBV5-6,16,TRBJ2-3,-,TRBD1,CASSLVDRVRPDTQYF,TGTGCCAGCAGCTTGGTCGACAGGGTCCGACCAGATACGCAGTATTTT
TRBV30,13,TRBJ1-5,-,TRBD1,CAWRARGNQPQHF,TGTGCCTGGAGGGCCAGGGGGAACCAGCCCCAGCATTTT
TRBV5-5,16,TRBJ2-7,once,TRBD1,CASSLGSGGTLYEQYF,TGTGCCAGCAGCTTGGGGTCAGGGGGAACTCTCTACGAGCAGTACTTC
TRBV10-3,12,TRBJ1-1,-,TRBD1,CAISGTGTEAFF,TGTGCCATCAGTGGGACAGGCACTGAAGCTTTCTTT
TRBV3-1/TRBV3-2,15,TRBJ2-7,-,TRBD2,CASSQTAGARGEQYF,TGTGCCAGCAGCCAAACAGCGGGAGCCCGGGGCGAGCAGTACTTC
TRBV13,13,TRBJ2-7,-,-,CASSLGGVYEQYF,TGTGCCAGCAGCTTAGGCGGGGTCTACGAGCAGTACTTC
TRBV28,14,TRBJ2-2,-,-,CASSLITSRGELFF,TGTGCCAGCAGTTTAATCACTAGCCGGGGGGAGCTGTTTTTT
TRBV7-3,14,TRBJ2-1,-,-,CASSPIFGSDEQFF,TGTGCCAGCAGCCCCATCTTTGGGAGCGATGAGCAGTTCTTC
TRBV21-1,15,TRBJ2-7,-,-,CASGLGLDGSYEQYF,TGTGCCAGCGGACTGGGACTAGATGGCTCCTACGAGCAGTACTTC
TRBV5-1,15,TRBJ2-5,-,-,CASRTGIKYQETQYF,TGCGCCAGCAGAACAGGGATAAAGTACCAAGAGACCCAGTACTTC
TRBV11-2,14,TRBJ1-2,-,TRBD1,CASSGRTGYYGYTF,TGTGCCAGCAGCGGGAGGACAGGGTACTATGGCTACACCTTC
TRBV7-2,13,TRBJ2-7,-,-,CASSSTNAYEQYF,TGTGCCAGCAGCTCGACAAACGCCTACGAGCAGTACTTC
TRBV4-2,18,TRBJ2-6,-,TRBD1,CASSHLTGGPSGANVLTF,TGTGCCAGCAGCCACCTGACAGGGGGTCCCTCTGGGGCCAACGTCCTGACTTTC